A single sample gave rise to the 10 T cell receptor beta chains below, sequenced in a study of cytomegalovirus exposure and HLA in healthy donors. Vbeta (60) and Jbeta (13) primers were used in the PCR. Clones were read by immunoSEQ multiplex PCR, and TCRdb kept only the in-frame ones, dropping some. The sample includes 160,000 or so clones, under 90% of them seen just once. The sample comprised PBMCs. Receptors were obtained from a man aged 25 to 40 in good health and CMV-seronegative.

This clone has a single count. The CDR3 DNA sequence: TGCGCCAGCAGTCCCAAGGGACAGGCGTTTGGTCAGCCCCAGCATTTT. Translating gives CASSPKGQAFGQPQHF. J is TRBJ1-5 and V is TRBV23-1; 8 nucleotides agree with TRBD1. TRBV23-1 is an open reading frame, and its role is uncertain. J was trimmed by 6 bases and V by 4 bases; bases with no gene match: 11. This CDR3 comprises 16 residues.

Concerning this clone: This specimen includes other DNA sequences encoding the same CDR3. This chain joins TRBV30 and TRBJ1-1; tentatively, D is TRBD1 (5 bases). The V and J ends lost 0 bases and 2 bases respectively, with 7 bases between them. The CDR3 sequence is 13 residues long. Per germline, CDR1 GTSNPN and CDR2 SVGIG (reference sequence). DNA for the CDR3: TGTGCCTGGAGTGTCGGGGGAAACACTGAAGCTTTCTTT. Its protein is CAWSVGGNTEAFF.

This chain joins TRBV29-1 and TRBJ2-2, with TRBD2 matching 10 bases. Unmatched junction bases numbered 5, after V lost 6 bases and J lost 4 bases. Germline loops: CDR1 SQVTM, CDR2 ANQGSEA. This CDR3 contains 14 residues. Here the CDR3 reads CSVIGTSATGELFF. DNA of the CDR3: TGCAGCGTCATCGGGACTAGCGCCACCGGGGAGCTGTTTTTT.

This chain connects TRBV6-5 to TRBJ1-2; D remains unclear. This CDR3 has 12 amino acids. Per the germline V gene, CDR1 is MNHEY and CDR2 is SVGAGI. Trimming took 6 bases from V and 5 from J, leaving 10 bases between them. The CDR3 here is CASRSSSYGYTF. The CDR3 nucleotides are TGTGCCAGCAGATCCTCGAGTTATGGCTACACCTTC.

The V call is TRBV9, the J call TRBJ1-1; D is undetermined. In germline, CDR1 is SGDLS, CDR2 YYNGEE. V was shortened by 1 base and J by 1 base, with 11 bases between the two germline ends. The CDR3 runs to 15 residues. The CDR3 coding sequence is TGTGCCAGCAGCGTACTTGGCACCTGGAACACTGAAGCTTTCTTT. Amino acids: CASSVLGTWNTEAFF. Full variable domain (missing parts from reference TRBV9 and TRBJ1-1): DSGVTQTPKHLITATGQRVTLRCSPRSGDLSVYWYQQSLDQGLQFLIQYYNGEERAKGNILERFSAQQFPDLHSELNLSSLELGDSALYFCASSVLGTWNTEAFFGQGTRLTVV.

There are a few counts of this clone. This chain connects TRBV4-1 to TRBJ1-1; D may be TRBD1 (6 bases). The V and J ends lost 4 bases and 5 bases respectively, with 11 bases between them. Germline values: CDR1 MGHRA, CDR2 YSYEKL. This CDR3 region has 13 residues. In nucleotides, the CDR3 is TGCGCCAGCAGCCTAGAACAGGGAACTGAAGCTTTCTTT. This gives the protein CASSLEQGTEAFF.

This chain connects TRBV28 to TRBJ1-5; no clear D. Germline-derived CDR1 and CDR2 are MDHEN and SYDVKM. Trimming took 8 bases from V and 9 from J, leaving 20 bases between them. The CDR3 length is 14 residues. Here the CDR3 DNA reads TGTGCCAGCCGAGGCGGGTTTTTGTGGTGGCCCCAGCATTTT. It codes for CASRGGFLWWPQHF.

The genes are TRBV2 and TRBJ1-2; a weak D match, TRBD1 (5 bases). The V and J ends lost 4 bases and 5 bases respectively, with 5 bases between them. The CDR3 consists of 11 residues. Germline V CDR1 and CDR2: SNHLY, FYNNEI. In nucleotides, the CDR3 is TGTGCCAGCAGTGGACAGTATGGCTACACCTTC. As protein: CASSGQYGYTF.

The CDR3 DNA is TGTGCCAGCAGTCCTCTAGCGGGACTTACAGACTCCTACGAGCAGTACTTC. It translates to CASSPLAGLTDSYEQYF. V gene TRBV27 combines with J gene TRBJ2-7; 9 bases fit TRBD2. Germline V gene sequence: CDR1 MNHEY, CDR2 SMNVEV (reference sequence). CDR3 length equals 17 residues. J was trimmed by 0 bases and V by 5 bases; bases with no gene match: 11.

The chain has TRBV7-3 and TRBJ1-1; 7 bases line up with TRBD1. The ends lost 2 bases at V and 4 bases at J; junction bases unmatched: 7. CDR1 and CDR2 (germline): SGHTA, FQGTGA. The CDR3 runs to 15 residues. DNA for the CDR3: TGTGCCAGCAGCTTATTAGCAGGGGGGCGCACTGAAGCTTTCTTT. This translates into CASSLLAGGRTEAFF.